Listed below are T cell receptor beta chains from one sample, sequenced in a study of T cell responses to AZD1222 COVID-19 vaccine. Using immunoSEQ multiplex PCR, the repertoire was profiled, and TCRdb retains in-frame clones only, with some absent. The repertoire holds fewer than 120,000 clones, with around 90% as singletons. The input for sequencing was peripheral blood, taken on day 0 of AZD1222 vaccination. The receptors derive from an adult in good health. The CDR3 runs from the conserved cysteine through the conserved F or W. A D gene is named only where the DNA matches it firmly. Not every row has a clone size; where given, it reads once, few, many or a size class.

>TRBV24-1|-|-|TRBJ2-2
CATSDTTGNTGELFF
TGTGCCACCAGTGACACGACAGGGAACACCGGGGAGCTGTTTTTT
>TRBV7-9|TRBD1|-|TRBJ1-1
CASSSTRTGRAFF
TGTGCCAGCAGCTCTACCCGGACAGGGCGGGCTTTCTTT
>TRBV18|TRBD2|-|TRBJ2-3
CASSPPSGITHDTQYF
TGTGCCAGCTCACCACCCAGCGGGATCACCCACGATACGCAGTATTTT
>TRBV27|-|once|TRBJ1-1
CASSYQGMNTEAFF
TGTGCCAGCAGTTATCAGGGGATGAACACTGAAGCTTTCTTT
>TRBV27|TRBD1|-|TRBJ1-1
CASRGQGLTFF
TGTGCCAGCAGGGGACAGGGCCTAACTTTCTTT
>TRBV4-2|-|-|TRBJ1-5
CASSQLQGRNQPQHF
TGTGCCAGCAGCCAATTACAGGGACGCAATCAGCCCCAGCATTTT
>TRBV14|TRBD1|-|TRBJ1-1
CASSPRTGQLNTEAFF
TGTGCCAGCAGCCCGAGAACGGGACAGCTGAACACTGAAGCTTTCTTT
>TRBV11-2|-|once|TRBJ1-4
CASSLVGATNEKLFF
TGTGCCAGCAGCTTAGTTGGCGCAACTAATGAAAAACTGTTTTTT
>TRBV28|-|-|TRBJ1-5
CASSLIGGPSNQPQHF
TGTGCCAGCAGTTTAATCGGGGGCCCTAGCAATCAGCCCCAGCATTTT
>TRBV28|TRBD1|-|TRBJ1-1
CASGGTGLGTEAFF
TGTGCCAGCGGGGGGACAGGGCTAGGCACTGAAGCTTTCTTT
>TRBV13|-|-|TRBJ2-3
CASSLSASTDTQYF
TGTGCCAGCAGCTTATCGGCCAGCACAGATACGCAGTATTTT
>TRBV6-5|-|-|TRBJ1-1
CASSYSGGRLNTEAFF
TGTGCCAGCAGTTACTCTGGGGGGCGGTTGAACACTGAAGCTTTCTTT
>TRBV9|TRBD2|-|TRBJ2-5
CASSALAVRETQYF
TGTGCCAGCAGCGCCCTAGCGGTTAGGGAGACCCAGTACTTC